This T cell receptor (beta chain) was found in a study of T-cell memory formation after mild COVID-19 (dated by TCRdb to the early 2020s). In the study overall: Most TCR sequence clusters were specific to one of the two donors. In a couple of donors, T-cell clones that expanded and contracted after mild COVID-19 were tracked by sequencing TCRalpha and TCRbeta repertoires over time. Two young, previously healthy adult volunteers made up the cohort, one male and one female. What the study reported, not specific to this receptor: SARS-CoV-2 specificity was not confirmed for the second-wave clones peaking on day 37. Contracting CD4+ clones were found mainly in CM and EM memory subsets, while CD8+ clones were enriched in EMRA. From day 15 to 85, contracting clones showed balanced CD4/CD8 phenotypes, whereas a second wave of clones that expanded from day 15 to 37 leaned towards CD4+. Some responding clones were found in pre-infection memory, which suggests that pre-existing cross-reactive memory T cells took part in the SARS-CoV-2 response. Only two mild cases were covered in the study, and larger cohorts including severe cases with pre-infection samples were considered necessary.

This clonotype has a handful of counts. Which antigen it targets is not known. Qualities for individual bases were not recorded, and no much larger clone is one base off. The sequencer listed for this sample is Illumina NovaSeq 6000. TCRalpha and TCRbeta cDNA libraries were built by 5'RACE with constant-segment primers, adding sample barcodes and unique molecular identifiers. Trizol reagent was used to extract RNA from every sample. Library amplification was performed in two PCR steps, and a second sample barcode and Illumina TruSeq adapters were introduced in the second step. Libraries were sequenced on an Illumina NovaSeq with 2 x 150 bp paired-end reads. The source study handled its data this way. The reads were demultiplexed and collapsed into UMI-guided consensus sequences using migec v1.2.7. Using mixcr v2.1.11, UMI consensuses were aligned to TRA and TRB V and J templates and then assembled into clonotypes. A clonotype was counted as expanded or contracted only when both edgeR and NoisET called the clonotype significant, with the noise models trained on biological replicates. For edgeR calls, the thresholds were a false discovery rate-adjusted p below 0.01 and a log2 fold-change of 1. As an exploratory analysis of dynamics, max-normalized trajectories of the 1000 most abundant clonotypes were examined with PCA combined with hierarchical clustering. The CD4 or CD8 phenotype of responding clones was assigned using the separately sequenced CD4+ and CD8+ repertoires. The public reads were run again by TCRdb, first through fastp at Q25 and then through MiXCR, and only productive beta chains were kept. Each record represents a unique CDR3 protein, reported with the most common genes and DNA among its rows. The V and J calls, along with clone size, are taken from TCRdb and not from the paper's own processing. Recorded for this sample are around 450,000 distinct CDR3 sequences; 24% of them occurred a single time. The top ten constitute about 10% of the sample.

Ficoll-Paque density gradient centrifugation was used to isolate PBMCs. Compared with germline, V lacks 1 base and J lacks 5 bases; bases without a gene match: 11. Via the germline V gene, CDR1 is SGDLS and CDR2 YYNGEE. The CDR3, from cysteine to phenylalanine, totals 16 residues. This entry keeps only the CDR3 DNA: 48 bases, framed from base 1. The sequenced sample was PBMCs or a T cell subset sorted from them (not recorded which). The sequence links TRBV9 to TRBJ1-2, and 7 junction bases match TRBD1. The receptor's source is an adult woman who had mild COVID-19 (a few samples of this study predate the infection). The sample titles of this study are shuffled in the database, so cell type and time point are left out; the donor was told from shared clones. The DNA is TGTGCCAGCAGCGTATCCCGAGGTGAACAGGGGTATGGCTACACCTTC. The encoded protein is CASSVSRGEQGYGYTF.